This T cell receptor beta chain came from a study of shared clonotypes between healthy human individuals. Profiling relied on immunoSEQ multiplex PCR, and the TCRdb table lists in-frame clones only, not all of them. The sample has about a million clones, 77% seen once. CDR3 length: 16 residues. Germline V gives CDR1 MGHRA, CDR2 YSYEKL. With 5 bases clipped from V and 2 bases from J, the junction kept 4 bases outside the gene matches. This sequence was found in a man aged 18 to 35 in good health. Some clones in this sample may be carry-over from other donors' samples. The sample consisted of memory CD4+ T cells from PBMCs. The subset denotes: CD45RA-negative fraction. The V gene is TRBV4-1, the J gene TRBJ2-1; TRBD2 matches 12 bases. CDR3 residues: CASSAPSGRAYNEQFF. In nucleotides, the CDR3 is TGCGCCAGCAGCGCCCCTAGCGGGAGGGCCTACAATGAGCAGTTCTTC.